This T cell receptor (beta chain) came from a study of shared T cell receptors in the human thymus. Profiled with immunoSEQ multiplex PCR; TCRdb holds only in-frame clones, not every one. The table lists some 760,000 clones, over 75% of them singletons. The CDR3 runs to 14 residues. The ends were cut back, 2 bases at V and 1 base at J, with 11 bases in the middle. CDR1 and CDR2 from the germline V gene are GTSNPN and SVGIG (reference sequence). These data were likewise used in another study, on human thymus T cells. This second study says: Corrective surgery for congenital heart defects was being performed on the healthy Finnish infants who were the donors. The study used thymus tissue resected during corrective heart surgery.

The sequencing input was thymocytes. The chain recombines TRBV30 with TRBJ1-2; the D is unclear. The TCR comes from a girl under three years old with a congenital heart defect. Here the CDR3 DNA reads TGTGCCTGGAGTCCAATTAACTATAACTATGGCTACACCTTC. Encoded protein: CAWSPINYNYGYTF.